The subject of this entry is one T cell receptor (beta chain). Its antigen remains unidentified. The CDR3 runs 15 residues. From germline, CDR1 is MGHRA and CDR2 YSYEKL. V trimming: 4 bases; J trimming: 7 bases; junction bases outside the gene matches: 13. The sample originates from a study of T-cell memory formation after mild COVID-19. Study-level findings and limits: Clones that got smaller from day 15 to 85 had even CD4/CD8, while clones growing later tipped toward CD4+. Some SARS-CoV-2-responding clones were already detected in memory before infection.

Barcoded TCR alpha and TCR beta cDNA libraries with UMIs came from 5'RACE using constant-segment primers. TCRdb itself ran the 5' RACE reads through MiXCR, one entry per CDR3 protein. Of fewer than 250,000 distinct CDR3 sequences listed, 27% were seen once; the top ten hold about an eighth. Sequences were obtained from PBMCs or a T cell subset sorted from them (not recorded which). This clonotype was obtained from an adult woman who had mild COVID-19 (a few samples of this study predate the infection). Cell type and time point are not known. This chain uses TRBV4-1 with TRBJ2-7, with 7 bases identical to TRBD1. CDR3 bases: TGCGCCAGCAGCCTTGGGACAGACATCTTACAGGAGCAGTACTTC. It specifies CASSLGTDILQEQYF.